This T cell receptor beta chain was obtained from a study of human T cells and chemical hapten exposure. Across the study: Patients, largely female, had alopecia areata, totalis or universalis.

Time point meaning: patch test 1, 2 weeks after DPC sensitization. Noted treatment: therapeutic diphenylcyclopropenone sensitization with weekly scalp DPC. General observations from the study: There were significantly more large CDR3 similarity clusters among expanded TCRs than among controls. Patch test score rose with PT1 expanded TCR count, significant at thresholds 8, 16 and 32, not 4. No alteration of TCRs above 1 in 1000 frequency was seen with DPC sensitization.

TCRdb called the RACE reads again in MiXCR, with one record for every CDR3 protein. Here the sample spans around 380,000 distinct CDR3 sequences, 4.8% being singletons. Ten or more counts support this clonotype. Its target is unknown. This TCR came from a woman aged 45-59 years with alopecia areata. Some clones in this sample may be carry-over from other donors' samples. Specimen: whole blood, collected in connection with sensitization to the hapten diphenylcyclopropenone (DPC).

The chain's CDR3 is CASSSIAGNQPQHF. The DNA for the CDR3 is TGTGCCAGCAGTTCGATAGCCGGCAATCAGCCCCAGCATTTT. The chain has TRBV28 and TRBJ1-5; D not resolved. Germline CDR1 MDHEN, CDR2 SYDVKM. V lost 4 bases to trimming and J lost 2 bases, with 9 bases between them. This CDR3 is 14 amino acids long.